A selection of T cell receptor beta chains follows, all from one sample in a study of blood T cells in healthy people across ages. TCRdb called the 5' RACE reads again in MiXCR, with one record for every CDR3 protein. The sample records roughly 700,000 distinct CDR3 sequences, around 48% being singletons. Sequenced sample: blood. All receptors come from an older woman in good health. CDR3s include the opening cysteine and the closing phenylalanine or tryptophan. The D gene is left open where the match is weak. Clone size, where shown, is once, few, many, or a class for clones that have expanded.

d_call j_call clone_size v_call cdr3_nt cdr3_aa
TRBD2 TRBJ2-7 NA TRBV20-1 TGCAGTGCTAGACCAACTAGCGACTACGAGCAGTACTTC CSARPTSDYEQYF
TRBD2 TRBJ2-1 NA TRBV7-2 TGTGCCAGCAGCCTGACCGGGACTAGCGGGAGGGGGGATGAGCAGTTCTTC CASSLTGTSGRGDEQFF
NA TRBJ2-3 once TRBV9 TGTGCCAGCAGCGTAGCTGGCCTAGTTATCACAGATACGCAGTATTTT CASSVAGLVITDTQYF
NA TRBJ1-4 few TRBV7-2 TGTGCCAGCACCATAAAACACGGGGCATCCGAAAAACTGTTTTTT CASTIKHGASEKLFF
NA TRBJ2-1 once TRBV7-9 TGTGCCAACACCCGTGCCGGGGGCTACAATGAGCAGTTCTTC CANTRAGGYNEQFF
NA TRBJ2-3 NA TRBV5-1 TGCGCCAGCGGCTTTAGGGGAGCTCCGGCAGATACGCAGTATTTT CASGFRGAPADTQYF
TRBD2 TRBJ2-5 NA TRBV27 TGTGCCAGCAGTTTAAGGTCCCCTCCGGGGGGGGTCCAAGAGACCCAGTACTTC CASSLRSPPGGVQETQYF
TRBD2 TRBJ2-1 once TRBV20-1 TGCAGTGCCCCCCTTACTCCAGCGGGAGGGACGTCCTACAATGAGCAGTTCTTC CSAPLTPAGGTSYNEQFF
NA TRBJ1-5 NA TRBV12-3/TRBV12-4 TGTGCCAGCAGTTACTCCGCAGGGGATCAGCCCCAGCATTTT CASSYSAGDQPQHF
NA TRBJ2-1 once TRBV6-2/TRBV6-3 TGTGCCAGCAGTTACGGAGGGGAGGATGACAATGAGCAGTTCTTC CASSYGGEDDNEQFF
NA TRBJ2-5 NA TRBV15 TGTGCCACCAGCAGAGGATCGGCAGGGATGGAGACCCAGTACTTC CATSRGSAGMETQYF
TRBD1 TRBJ1-6 NA TRBV6-6 TGTGCCAGCAGTCATATGACAGGGGGAAATTCACCCCTCCACTTT CASSHMTGGNSPLHF
TRBD2 TRBJ2-1 NA TRBV28 TGTGCCAGCAGTTTAGGACCAGCGGGATGGTCCAATGAGCAGTTCTTC CASSLGPAGWSNEQFF
TRBD2 TRBJ2-1 NA TRBV15 TGTGCCACCAGCGATCCACTAGCGTTTAGAGTGAATGAGCAGTTCTTC CATSDPLAFRVNEQFF
NA TRBJ1-4 NA TRBV5-5 TGTGCCAGCAGCTTGTGGGGCTTCGCTAATGAAAAACTGTTTTTT CASSLWGFANEKLFF
NA TRBJ1-4 NA TRBV28 TGTGCCAGCAGTTCAAGGACTCAAATCAATGAAAAACTGTTTTTT CASSSRTQINEKLFF
NA TRBJ2-2 NA TRBV9 TGTGCCAGCAGCGACCCCCGAACTAGGTCCACCGGGGAGCTGTTTTTT CASSDPRTRSTGELFF
TRBD1 TRBJ2-2 few TRBV27 TGTGCCAGCAGTTTAGGGCAAACCAGGGGGACCGGGGAGCTGTTTTTT CASSLGQTRGTGELFF
NA TRBJ2-7 few TRBV12-3/TRBV12-4 TGTGCCAGCAACCGGATCCCGGGCCCTCTAAGCTTCGACGAGCAGTACTTC CASNRIPGPLSFDEQYF
NA TRBJ2-6 NA TRBV7-2 TGTGCCAGCAGCAAACGTACAGGGACTGGGGCCAACGTCCTGACTTTC CASSKRTGTGANVLTF
TRBD2 TRBJ2-3 few TRBV28 TGTGCCAGCAGTCCCCGGGGAGGGCCAACAGATACGCAGTATTTT CASSPRGGPTDTQYF
NA TRBJ2-7 once TRBV21-1 TGTGCCAGCAGCAAAGCGATGGACAACTCCTACGAGCAGTACTTC CASSKAMDNSYEQYF
NA TRBJ2-1 NA TRBV10-3 TGTGCCATCAGTGCCCGGGAGCTATCCAATGAGCAGTTCTTC CAISARELSNEQFF
TRBD2 TRBJ2-1 NA TRBV7-9 TGTGCCAGCAGTCCCCCAAGGCGGGAGGGCCTGGGTTACAATGAGCAGTTCTTC CASSPPRREGLGYNEQFF
NA TRBJ1-2 NA TRBV5-1 TGCGCCAGCAGCTTGGGAGACCTAATAACAGGGGGCTACACCTTC CASSLGDLITGGYTF
TRBD2 TRBJ2-3 NA TRBV20-1 TGCAGTGCGGACCGAGCGGGAGTCGGAGATACGCAGTATTTT CSADRAGVGDTQYF
TRBD2 TRBJ2-7 NA TRBV4-3 TGCGCCAGCAGCCAAGACCGGGGTGAGCGGGAGCTTTCCTACGAGCAGTACTTC CASSQDRGERELSYEQYF
TRBD1 TRBJ2-1 NA TRBV5-1 TGCGCCAGCAGCTTGGGGAATACAGGGGGCTACAATGAGCAGTTCTTC CASSLGNTGGYNEQFF
NA TRBJ2-5 NA TRBV12-3/TRBV12-4 TGTGCCAGCAACCCGGGCGGACGGACCCAGTACTTC CASNPGGRTQYF